A single sample gave rise to the 10 T cell receptor beta chains below, sequenced in a study of post-analysis software for immune sequencing data. Carried by the TCR beta cDNA libraries were unique molecular identifiers. TCRdb redid the calling of the PCR reads with MiXCR, one entry per CDR3 protein. In the table there are roughly 670,000 distinct CDR3 sequences, more than 50% of which are singletons. These receptors' targets are unknown. Overall study results and limits: About five TRBV segments, including TRBV5-6, TRBV5-1 and TRBV20-1, were more frequent in patients than controls.

The sequenced sample was blood. These receptors originate from a girl aged 2-10 years with multiple sclerosis.

V and J are TRBV20-1 and TRBJ2-7; possible D gene TRBD2, 6 bases. Germline V lookup: CDR1 DFQATT, CDR2 SNEGSKA (reference sequence). V lost 0 bases and J lost 5, with 11 bases in between. CDR3 length: 13 amino acids. The CDR3 region is CSARDRRGHEQYF. The CDR3 DNA reads as TGCAGTGCTAGAGATCGGAGGGGACACGAGCAGTACTTC.

This chain links TRBV10-3 with TRBJ2-5, with D possibly TRBD2 on 6 matching bases. The CDR3 contains 13 residues. Germline V gene data show CDR1 as ENHRY and CDR2 as SYGVKD. The V end was cut by 3 bases, the J end by 11 bases, with 16 bases between. CDR3 sequence reads: CAISDGGPGEQYF. In DNA form, the CDR3 reads TGTGCCATCAGTGATGGGGGACCGGGAGAGCAGTACTTC.

V gene TRBV10-3 combines with J gene TRBJ2-3; TRBD2 matches at 7 bases. CDR1 and CDR2 (germline): ENHRY, SYGVKD. With V trimmed by 0 bases and J by 0 bases, 0 bases remained unmatched. This CDR3 spans 15 amino acids. The CDR3 coding sequence is TGTGCCATCAGTGAGTCGCGGGGGAGCACAGATACGCAGTATTTT. It codes for CAISESRGSTDTQYF.

This rearrangement joins TRBV28 to TRBJ2-5, with D unclear. The CDR3 is 13 amino acids. In germline, CDR1 is MDHEN, CDR2 SYDVKM. Trimming left V 6 bases short and J 4 bases short, with 12 bases between. CDR3 in amino acids: CASSPRIGETQYF. CDR3 DNA sequence: TGTGCCAGCAGCCCGAGGATCGGAGAGACCCAGTACTTC.

The chain combines TRBV7-2 with TRBJ1-6; 7 nucleotides agree with TRBD1. V lost 4 bases to trimming and J lost 6 bases; unmatched junction nucleotides: 9. The CDR3 totals 16 residues. Germline V lookup: CDR1 SGHTA, CDR2 FQGNSA. In DNA form, the CDR3 reads TGTGCCAGCAGCTCCACGCCCGGGACAGTTAATTCACCCCTCCACTTT. As protein: CASSSTPGTVNSPLHF.

The chain combines TRBV5-5 with TRBJ2-7, with a possible D match to TRBD1 (6 bases). The V end was cut by 7 bases, the J end by 1 base, with 27 bases between. Germline CDR1 SGHKS, CDR2 YYEKEE (reference sequence). This CDR3 comprises 18 residues. The CDR3 coding sequence is TGTGCCAGCCTAAAAGCCCCGCAGGGGAATGATAGGTCCTACGAGCAGTACTTC. The encoded protein is CASLKAPQGNDRSYEQYF.

The chain has TRBV27 and TRBJ2-5, with 7 bases lining up with TRBD1. The J call may be incorrect, as the DNA end agrees better with TRBJ2-7. CDR1 MNHEY and CDR2 SMNVEV come from the germline V gene (reference sequence). The CDR3 runs to 15 residues. CDR3 sequence (DNA): TGTGCCAGCAGGCCATCCGACAGGGCCCCCTACGAGCAGTACTTC. This encodes CASRPSDRAPYEQYF.

V usage is TRBV7-2 and J usage is TRBJ2-1; 9 bases match TRBD2. CDR3 length: 16 amino acids. Per the germline V gene, CDR1 is SGHTA and CDR2 is FQGNSA. The V and J ends lost 2 bases and 7 bases, in that order; junction bases with no gene match: 9. The CDR3 DNA is TGTGCCAGCAGCTTAAACGGCGGGGGGGCTACAAATGAGCAGTTCTTC. Its translation: CASSLNGGGATNEQFF.

The chain is built from TRBV29-1 and TRBJ2-1, with TRBD1 matching over 9 bases. The J call is in doubt because the DNA end fits TRBJ2-7 better. Germline values: CDR1 SQVTM, CDR2 ANQGSEA. The CDR3 runs 14 residues. This CDR3 is CSVGGGQGGYEQYF. The CDR3 bases are TGCAGCGTTGGGGGGGGACAGGGAGGGTACGAGCAGTACTTC.

V and J are TRBV5-1 and TRBJ1-2; D is possibly TRBD1 (6 bases). CDR1 and CDR2 (germline): SGHRS, YFSETQ. The CDR3 has 15 amino acids. V lost 4 bases and J 4 bases, leaving 17 bases between the germline ends. CDR3 region: CASSLGQSEGYGYTF. The CDR3, as DNA: TGCGCCAGCAGCCTCGGACAGTCGGAGGGCTATGGCTACACCTTC.